Below are 15 T cell receptor beta chains sequenced from a single sample in a study of blood T cell repertoires in COVID-19. Profiled with immunoSEQ multiplex PCR; TCRdb holds only in-frame clones, not every one. Here the sample spans some 91,000 clones, less than 95% being singletons. Material: peripheral blood. These receptors were taken from a man aged 55 to 69 with acute or convalescent COVID-19.

The V and J genes are TRBV15 and TRBJ1-2, with TRBD1 matching over 9 bases. The ends lost 6 bases at V and 2 bases at J; junction bases unmatched: 4. This CDR3 comprises 14 residues. Germline lookup yields CDR1 LNHNV and CDR2 YYDKDF (reference sequence). This CDR3 is CATRRTGANYGYTF. The CDR3, as DNA: TGTGCCACCAGGAGGACAGGGGCAAACTATGGCTACACCTTC.

A remark on this clone: Other DNA sequences of this sample code for an identical CDR3. The gene calls are TRBV5-4 and TRBJ1-2, with TRBD1 as a possible D gene (5 bases). Germline lookup yields CDR1 SGHNT and CDR2 YYREEE (reference sequence). Trimming pared 0 bases from V and 4 bases from J, leaving 10 bases between. The CDR3 length is 14 residues. For the CDR3, the DNA is TGTGCCAGCAGCTTGGACAGGTCCTTCTATGGCTACACCTTC. This gives the protein CASSLDRSFYGYTF.

The rearrangement uses TRBV5-1 and TRBJ2-4, with TRBD2 matching 7 bases. Germline V lookup: CDR1 SGHRS, CDR2 YFSETQ. J was trimmed by 14 bases and V by 0 bases; bases with no gene match: 17. The CDR3 loop spans 16 amino acids. The CDR3 sequence is CASSLAGQGLTREEYF. CDR3 sequence (DNA): TGCGCCAGCAGCTTGGCCGGTCAGGGACTCACCCGGGAGGAGTACTTC.

The V gene is TRBV20-1, the J gene TRBJ1-1; no clear D. CDR3 length: 12 residues. Trimming shortened V by 3 bases and J by 1 base, and 6 bases separated the two germline ends. Germline-derived CDR1 and CDR2 are DFQATT and SNEGSKA (reference sequence). CDR3 residues: CSASLGNTEAFF. CDR3 in DNA: TGCAGTGCTAGTCTAGGGAACACTGAAGCTTTCTTT.

This chain uses TRBV18 with TRBJ1-2, with TRBD1 matching 8 bases. The CDR3 extends over 15 amino acids. Trimming took 2 bases from V and 2 from J; bases not matched to a gene: 4. In germline, CDR1 is KGHSH, CDR2 LQKENI. CDR3 coding DNA: TGTGCCAGCTCACCAAAGGACAGGGACAACTATGGCTACACCTTC. It codes for CASSPKDRDNYGYTF.

This clone was observed once. The genes are TRBV2 and TRBJ1-1; tentative D call: TRBD1 (5 bases). V was cut by 1 base and J by 8 bases, with 14 bases left in between. The CDR3 extends over 14 amino acids. Germline V gene data show CDR1 as SNHLY and CDR2 as FYNNEI. CDR3 nucleotide sequence: TGTGCCAGCAGTGAAGGGCCCCAGCGGGACGAAGCTTTCTTT. Protein: CASSEGPQRDEAFF.

Concerning this clone: Additional DNA sequences in this sample encode the identical CDR3. The chain employs TRBV5-4 and TRBJ1-1; D possibly corresponds to TRBD1 (6 bases). Trimming removed 1 base from V and 1 base from J, with 11 bases in between. Germline V CDR1 and CDR2: SGHNT, YYREEE (reference sequence). The CDR3 spans 15 residues. CDR3 sequence reads: CASSLSGGRNTEAFF. CDR3 nucleotides: TGTGCCAGCAGCTTGTCGGGGGGGCGGAACACTGAAGCTTTCTTT.

V gene TRBV6-1 combines with J gene TRBJ1-1; 7 nucleotides line up with TRBD1. There are 16 residues in the CDR3. V shed 3 bases, J shed 0 bases, and the junction held 7 bases outside the gene matches. Germline V lookup: CDR1 MNHNS, CDR2 SASEGT. CDR3 residues: CASSDTGATMNTEAFF. The CDR3 DNA reads as TGTGCCAGCAGTGACACAGGGGCAACAATGAACACTGAAGCTTTCTTT.

The CDR3 nucleotides are TGTGCCAGCAGCTTAGGGAGGGACAGCCCCACTGTCTATGGCTACACCTTC. Protein product: CASSLGRDSPTVYGYTF. The rearrangement joins TRBV7-2 to TRBJ1-2, with 7 bases matching TRBD1. The germline gives CDR1 SGHTA, CDR2 FQGNSA. J was trimmed by 4 bases and V by 1 base; bases with no gene match: 12. This CDR3 is 17 amino acids long.

This clone was detected only a few times. This chain links TRBV6-1 with TRBJ1-1; 7 bases are a match to TRBD1. Unmatched junction bases numbered 5, after V lost 2 bases and J lost 8 bases. The CDR3 runs to 13 residues. Germline CDR1 reads MNHNS; CDR2 reads SASEGT. The CDR3 region is CASSEQGGGEAFF. CDR3 DNA: TGTGCCAGCAGTGAACAGGGGGGCGGGGAAGCTTTCTTT.

This sequence joins TRBV29-1 and TRBJ2-7; D possibly corresponds to TRBD1 (7 bases). The V and J ends lost 4 bases and 0 bases respectively, with 13 bases between them. The CDR3 loop spans 14 amino acids. Looked up from germline, CDR1 is SQVTM and CDR2 is ANQGSEA. The CDR3 nucleotides read TGCAGCGTTGGACGGCAGGGGGGCTCCTACGAGCAGTACTTC. This codes for CSVGRQGGSYEQYF.

The chain joins TRBV3-1 (or the pseudogene TRBV3-2) to TRBJ2-7; no clear D. Germline V CDR1 and CDR2: LGHDT, YNNKEL (reference sequence). Trimming took off 1 base at V and 6 bases at J, with 4 bases between the two ends. There are 11 residues in the CDR3. The CDR3 nucleotides read TGTGCCAGCAGCCAAGCCTTCGAGCAGTACTTC. Amino acid sequence: CASSQAFEQYF.

The genes are TRBV6-5 and TRBJ2-3, with TRBD1 matching 8 bases. V lost 4 bases, J lost 3 bases, and 9 bases stayed unmatched. Germline CDR1 and CDR2: MNHEY and SVGAGI. This CDR3 has 16 amino acids. CDR3 sequence reads: CASSLQGVGWTDTQYF. In DNA form, the CDR3 reads TGTGCCAGCAGTTTACAGGGGGTGGGATGGACAGATACGCAGTATTTT.

This clone was seen once. The chain has TRBV5-1 and TRBJ1-4; maybe TRBD1 (6 bases). Trimming took off 4 bases at V and 2 bases at J, with 12 bases between the two ends. Germline values: CDR1 SGHRS, CDR2 YFSETQ. CDR3 length: 15 amino acids. This chain's CDR3 is CASSPTGMTNEKLFF. The CDR3 nucleotides are TGCGCCAGCAGCCCCACAGGGATGACTAATGAAAAACTGTTTTTT.

V and J are TRBV10-3 and TRBJ1-2; 11 bases line up with TRBD1. CDR3 length: 15 residues. Germline V CDR1 and CDR2: ENHRY, SYGVKD. J gave up 4 bases and V 6 bases, and 7 bases lay outside the gene matches. This CDR3 is CAIREGTGGPYGYTF. The CDR3 DNA is TGTGCCATCAGGGAAGGGACAGGGGGGCCCTATGGCTACACCTTC.